The 24 T cell receptor beta chains reported below all come from one sample, sequenced in a study of cytotoxic CD8 clonotypes in ibrutinib-treated CLL. The assay was immunoSEQ multiplex PCR, and TCRdb's table has in-frame clones only and misses some. The top ten clones hold approximately 15% of a sample with roughly 250,000 clones, under 80% of them seen once. Sequences were derived from PBMCs, sampled after 24 months of ibrutinib treatment. Receptors were obtained from a human donor with chronic lymphocytic leukemia.

The rearrangement uses TRBV4-2 and TRBJ2-7, with TRBD2 matching over 11 bases. This CDR3 comprises 16 residues. V shed 3 bases, J shed 4 bases, and the junction held 8 bases outside the gene matches. Germline V lookup: CDR1 LGHNA, CDR2 YNFKEQ. CDR3 sequence: CASSQLAGGPVYEQYF. CDR3 sequence (DNA): TGTGCCAGCAGCCAGTTAGCGGGAGGGCCGGTATACGAGCAGTACTTC.

This chain uses TRBV4-1 with TRBJ2-7, with D perhaps being TRBD1 or TRBD2 (5 bases each). The V and J ends lost 0 bases and 7 bases respectively, with 13 bases between them. The germline gives CDR1 MGHRA, CDR2 YSYEKL. CDR3 length: 14 residues. CDR3 amino acids: CASSQDNGWGEQYF. The CDR3 coding sequence is TGCGCCAGCAGCCAAGATAACGGGTGGGGGGAGCAGTACTTC.

This sequence joins TRBV1 and TRBJ2-3; the table's D call, TRBD2, was not checked against the DNA. TRBV1 is flagged as a pseudogene. This CDR3 spans 16 amino acids. The CDR3 DNA follows: TGCACCAGCAGCCGGACTAGCGGGATGGAGACAGATACGCAGTATTTT. It yields the protein CTSSRTSGMETDTQYF.

This clone has only a few counts. The chain is built from TRBV11-2 and TRBJ2-7; D gene unclear. Germline CDR1 is SGHAT and CDR2 is FQNNGV. V was clipped by 1 base and J by 3 bases, with 7 bases between them. This CDR3 is built from 13 residues. CDR3 DNA: TGTGCCAGCAGCTTAGGGGTTGACTACGAGCAGTACTTC. Translated, it gives CASSLGVDYEQYF. Looking up the rest from reference TRBV11-2 and TRBJ2-7 gives the full variable domain: EAGVAQSPRYKIIEKRQSVAFWCNPISGHATLYWYQQILGQGPKLLIQFQNNGVVDDSQLPKDRFSAERLKGVDSTLKIQPAKLEDSAVYLCASSLGVDYEQYFGPGTRLTVT.

The gene calls are TRBV5-6 and TRBJ2-7; D unclear. This CDR3 is 12 amino acids long. V gave up 4 bases and J gave up 6 bases, with 11 bases separating them. Germline values: CDR1 SGHDT, CDR2 YYEEEE. The CDR3 protein is CASSPPSGEQYF. CDR3 DNA: TGTGCCAGCAGCCCCCCTAGTGGCGAGCAGTACTTC.

The chain links TRBV2 to TRBJ1-5, with D maybe TRBD1 (6 bases). Trimming took off 7 bases at V and 3 bases at J, with 16 bases between the two ends. The CDR3 runs to 15 residues. Germline CDR1 and CDR2: SNHLY and FYNNEI. The CDR3, as DNA: TGTGCCAGCACTCAACAACAGGGTTACAATCAGCCCCAGCATTTT. Amino acids: CASTQQQGYNQPQHF. Drawing the rest from reference TRBV2 and TRBJ1-5, the complete variable domain is EPEVTQTPSHQVTQMGQEVILRCVPISNHLYFYWYRQILGQKVEFLVSFYNNEISEKSEIFDDQFSVERPDGSNFTLKIRSTKLEDSAMYFCASTQQQGYNQPQHFGDGTRLSIL.

This rearrangement joins TRBV9 to TRBJ2-7; possible D gene TRBD2, 5 bases. The CDR3 is made up of 15 amino acids. The V gene lost 0 bases and the J gene lost 0 bases, with 10 bases spanning the gap. CDR1 and CDR2 (germline): SGDLS, YYNGEE. The CDR3 nucleotides are TGTGCCAGCAGCGTAGGTTCGGGAAACTCCTACGAGCAGTACTTC. As protein: CASSVGSGNSYEQYF.

The chain has TRBV10-3 and TRBJ1-2; 7 bases are a match to TRBD1. V lost 11 bases and J lost 7; bases outside the gene matches: 10. The length of the CDR3 is 12 residues. Germline V gene lookup returns CDR1 ENHRY and CDR2 SYGVKD. The CDR3 spells CASQGQKGGYTF. Here the CDR3 DNA reads TGTGCCTCCCAGGGACAGAAAGGTGGCTACACCTTC.

Comment on this clone: At the DNA level, this CDR3 is encoded by other sequences in the same sample as well. The rearrangement links TRBV19 to TRBJ2-3; D remains ambiguous. The CDR3 consists of 13 residues. Trimming shortened V by 2 bases and J by 2 bases, and 5 bases separated the two germline ends. CDR1 and CDR2 (germline): LNHDA, SQIVND (reference sequence). CDR3 nucleotides: TGTGCCAGTAGTATAAGGTACACAGATACGCAGTATTTT. Translating gives CASSIRYTDTQYF.

A remark on this clone: Relative to the germline gene, one junction end is altered; a read error may explain this. The rearrangement uses TRBV11-2 and TRBJ2-1; D gene unclear. This CDR3 region has 12 residues. Germline assignment: CDR1 SGHAT and CDR2 FQNNGV. Written as DNA, the CDR3 is TGTGCCAGCAGCTTATCCTCCAATGAGCAGTTCTTC. Encoded protein: CASSLSSNEQFF.

This chain connects TRBV28 to TRBJ2-7; TRBD1 aligns across 8 bases. V shed 4 bases and J 0 bases; nucleotides not matched to a gene: 8. The CDR3 has 16 amino acids. Per germline, CDR1 MDHEN and CDR2 SYDVKM. CDR3 bases: TGTGCCAGCAGTTCGAACCGTGGACAGGGCTCCTACGAGCAGTACTTC. Its translation: CASSSNRGQGSYEQYF.

This chain connects TRBV7-9 to TRBJ2-1; TRBD1 matches at 9 bases. The CDR3 has 18 residues. V was clipped by 5 bases and J by 8 bases; unmatched bases: 19. Germline CDR1 and CDR2: SEHNR and FQNEAQ (reference sequence). CDR3 sequence: CASSRGFHGQGIGHEQFF. In DNA form, the CDR3 reads TGTGCCAGCAGCCGTGGTTTTCACGGACAGGGGATCGGCCATGAGCAGTTCTTC.

The V call is TRBV9, the J call TRBJ1-2, with D unclear. Germline CDR1 is SGDLS and CDR2 is YYNGEE. The V end lost 1 base, the J end lost 8 bases, and 12 bases lay between the germline ends. CDR3 size: 13 residues. The CDR3 sequence is CASSVLEVEGYTF. In DNA form, the CDR3 reads TGTGCCAGCAGCGTACTGGAAGTGGAGGGCTACACCTTC.

The gene calls are TRBV9 and TRBJ2-1; D is possibly TRBD2 (6 bases). The CDR3 totals 15 residues. The germline V gene encodes CDR1 SGDLS and CDR2 YYNGEE. The V end lost 0 bases, the J end lost 6 bases, and 13 bases lay between the germline ends. CDR3: CASSVDPGGVNEQFF. The CDR3 coding sequence is TGTGCCAGCAGCGTAGATCCTGGCGGGGTCAATGAGCAGTTCTTC.

The genes are TRBV9 and TRBJ2-3; 8 nucleotides agree with TRBD1. Germline V gene data show CDR1 as SGDLS and CDR2 as YYNGEE. Trimming at V came to 6 bases and at J to 2 bases, leaving 8 bases not matched to a gene. There are 15 residues in the CDR3. The CDR3 is CASTRTGRITDTQYF. The CDR3 DNA follows: TGTGCCAGCACCAGGACAGGGAGGATCACAGATACGCAGTATTTT.

This clone showed up just a few times. The DNA for the CDR3 is TGTGCCAGCAGGCCAGGCAGGATTTTCGGGGAAGCTTTCTTT. Encoded protein: CASRPGRIFGEAFF. The chain uses TRBV7-9 and TRBJ1-1; D is undetermined. Deletions cut 6 bases from V and 8 bases from J, with 19 bases between. This CDR3 comprises 14 residues. Germline CDR1 and CDR2: SEHNR and FQNEAQ (reference sequence).

This clone was counted once. This sequence joins TRBV6-5 and TRBJ1-5; D not certain. The V and J ends lost 2 bases and 1 base respectively, with 6 bases between them. The CDR3 spans 14 residues. The germline CDR1 and CDR2 sequences are MNHEY and SVGAGI. The CDR3 region has the DNA TGTGCCAGCAGTTACAGGTACAGCAATCAGCCCCAGCATTTT. Protein: CASSYRYSNQPQHF.

The rearrangement uses TRBV13 and TRBJ2-3; D might be TRBD1 (5 bases). Between the trimmed V and J ends, which lost 7 bases and 2 bases, there was a span of 10 bases. The CDR3 sequence is 13 residues long. CDR1 is PRHDT and CDR2 is FYEKMQ in the germline V gene (reference sequence). For the CDR3, the DNA is TGTGCCAGCACTCCGGACATCACAGATACGCAGTATTTT. Translating it yields CASTPDITDTQYF.

As to this clone: This specimen includes other DNA sequences encoding the same CDR3. The chain joins TRBV19 to TRBJ1-5; 10 bases align to TRBD1. CDR3 length: 13 residues. After removal of 9 bases from V and 4 bases from J, the junction contained 3 bases not matched to a gene. CDR1 and CDR2 (germline): LNHDA, SQIVND (reference sequence). The CDR3 loop reads CASRGQGNQPQHF. The CDR3 DNA is TGTGCCAGCCGGGGACAGGGGAATCAGCCCCAGCATTTT.

The J gene is TRBJ2-3, the V gene TRBV7-3, with 8 bases that match TRBD2. The germline V gene encodes CDR1 SGHTA and CDR2 FQGTGA. CDR3 length equals 16 residues. With 3 bases clipped from V and 6 bases from J, the junction kept 11 bases outside the gene matches. The CDR3 sequence is CASSFGLAPISDTQYF. The CDR3 DNA follows: TGTGCCAGCAGCTTCGGACTAGCCCCCATAAGCGATACGCAGTATTTT.

The J gene is TRBJ2-1, the V gene TRBV6-5, with D perhaps assigned TRBD1 or TRBD2 (5 bases each). The CDR3 has 13 amino acids. V was clipped by 2 bases and J by 6 bases, with 8 bases between them. Germline values: CDR1 MNHEY, CDR2 SVGAGI. In DNA form, the CDR3 reads TGTGCCAGCAGTTACGGGACCCTCAATGAGCAGTTCTTC. Translated, it gives CASSYGTLNEQFF.

This clone was detected only a few times. J is TRBJ2-7 and V is TRBV29-1; possibly TRBD1 for D (6 bases). This CDR3 is built from 13 residues. Germline lookup yields CDR1 SQVTM and CDR2 ANQGSEA. Between the trimmed V and J ends, which lost 8 bases and 0 bases, there was a span of 14 bases. The CDR3 region is CSPGTFSSYEQYF. DNA for the CDR3: TGCAGCCCTGGGACATTCAGCTCCTACGAGCAGTACTTC.

The V and J genes are TRBV27 and TRBJ2-7; 7 bases are shared with TRBD1. This CDR3 comprises 15 residues. In germline, CDR1 is MNHEY, CDR2 SMNVEV (reference sequence). Unmatched junction bases numbered 10, after V lost 3 bases and J lost 5 bases. The CDR3 loop reads CASSFQDRILNEQYF. CDR3 nucleotide sequence: TGTGCCAGCAGTTTTCAGGACAGGATCCTCAACGAGCAGTACTTC.

The CDR3 DNA follows: TGTGCCAGCAGCCAAGGTGAACAGACCTATGGCTACACCTTC. This encodes CASSQGEQTYGYTF. J is TRBJ1-2 and V is TRBV4-2; no reliable D call. Germline V gene sequence: CDR1 LGHNA, CDR2 YNFKEQ. Trimming shortened V by 1 base and J by 4 bases, and 10 bases separated the two germline ends. The CDR3 has 14 residues.